This entry lists 12 T cell receptor beta chains sequenced from one sample in a study of control samples from healthy donors and cancer patients. Using immunoSEQ multiplex PCR, the repertoire was profiled, and TCRdb retains in-frame clones only, with some absent. This sample has about 22,000 clones, with 75% to 85% found just once. Sequencing was performed on PBMCs. The receptors were gathered from a man aged 60 to 75 with head and neck cancer.

The rearrangement links TRBV29-1 to TRBJ2-2; D is possibly TRBD1 (6 bases). CDR1 is SQVTM, CDR2 ANQGSEA, per germline. Trimming removed 4 bases from V and 6 bases from J, with 9 bases in between. The CDR3 runs to 12 residues. CDR3 sequence (DNA): TGCAGCGTTGCAGGGGCGTCCGGGGAGCTGTTTTTT. Its translation: CSVAGASGELFF.

This clone showed up just a few times. The chain recombines TRBV7-9 with TRBJ1-5; D is perhaps TRBD1 (5 bases). The germline V gene has CDR1 SEHNR and CDR2 FQNEAQ (reference sequence). With 5 bases removed from V and 6 bases from J, the gap between germline ends came to 17 bases. The CDR3 extends over 15 amino acids. The CDR3 nucleotides are TGTGCCAGCAGCCGGGGCCCAGGGTTAAGTCAGCCCCAGCATTTT. Its protein is CASSRGPGLSQPQHF.

The V call is TRBV6-6, the J call TRBJ1-4; D remains ambiguous. This CDR3 comprises 17 residues. With 5 bases removed from V and 5 bases from J, the gap between germline ends came to 21 bases. From germline, CDR1 is MNHNY and CDR2 SVGAGI (reference sequence). The DNA for the CDR3 is TGTGCCAGCAGTCCCCGGGCCGAGGACTTATCAAATGAAAAACTGTTTTTT. It specifies CASSPRAEDLSNEKLFF.

The chain combines TRBV28 with TRBJ2-3; TRBD2 is a possible D gene (6 bases). V was pared by 7 bases and J by 4 bases, with 15 bases between. The CDR3 extends over 14 amino acids. CDR1 MDHEN and CDR2 SYDVKM come from the germline V gene. The CDR3 DNA reads TGTGCCAGCATGGGGAGGTATATCGCAGATACGCAGTATTTT. Translation: CASMGRYIADTQYF. Based on the CDR3 plus reference TRBV28 and TRBJ2-3, the full variable domain is DVKVTQSSRYLVKRTGEKVFLECVQDMDHENMFWYRQDPGLGLRLIYFSYDVKMKEKGDIPEGYSVSREKKERFSLILESASTNQTSMYLCASMGRYIADTQYFGPGTRLTVL.

The chain has TRBV6-6 and TRBJ1-1, with a weak D call TRBD1 (6 bases). Trimming pared 5 bases from V and 4 bases from J, leaving 17 bases between. Germline V lookup: CDR1 MNHNY, CDR2 SVGAGI (reference sequence). CDR3 length: 15 amino acids. CDR3 in DNA: TGTGCCAGCAGTGACCCCGCACAGGGCACCACTGAAGCTTTCTTT. It is translated as CASSDPAQGTTEAFF.

The chain is built from TRBV5-4 and TRBJ2-7; 8 nucleotides line up with TRBD1. CDR1 SGHNT and CDR2 YYREEE come from the germline V gene (reference sequence). V lost 0 bases to trimming and J lost 5 bases; unmatched junction nucleotides: 7. The length of the CDR3 is 15 residues. CDR3 protein: CASSLGGQAFDEQYF. The CDR3 nucleotides read TGTGCCAGCAGCTTGGGGGGACAGGCATTCGACGAGCAGTACTTC.

The CDR3 is CASSDPPVGKLQETQYF. DNA of the CDR3: TGTGCCAGCAGTGACCCCCCGGTCGGGAAGCTACAAGAGACCCAGTACTTC. The chain has TRBV2 and TRBJ2-5, with D tentatively TRBD2 (5 bases). The CDR3 covers 17 residues. V shed 3 bases and J shed 2 bases, with 19 bases lying between them. Germline V CDR1 and CDR2: SNHLY, FYNNEI. Using reference TRBV2 and TRBJ2-5 for the parts outside the CDR3, the full variable domain is EPEVTQTPSHQVTQMGQEVILRCVPISNHLYFYWYRQILGQKVEFLVSFYNNEISEKSEIFDDQFSVERPDGSNFTLKIRSTKLEDSAMYFCASSDPPVGKLQETQYFGPGTRLLVL.

The chain is built from TRBV19 and TRBJ2-1, with D tentatively TRBD2 (6 bases). The germline gives CDR1 LNHDA, CDR2 SQIVND (reference sequence). V was pared by 5 bases and J by 7 bases, with 18 bases between. The CDR3 loop spans 15 amino acids. The CDR3 here is CASSFGTSKGNEQFF. The CDR3 nucleotides are TGTGCCAGTAGTTTTGGGACTTCTAAGGGGAATGAGCAGTTCTTC.

This clone was observed a few times. The V and J genes are TRBV15 and TRBJ2-1, with D possibly being TRBD1 (5 bases). The CDR3 has 15 amino acids. Trimming stripped 5 bases from V and 5 bases from J, with 16 bases between. The germline V gene has CDR1 LNHNV and CDR2 YYDKDF (reference sequence). Here the CDR3 DNA reads TGTGCCACCAGCCGAAGTAGGGGCTCAAACAATGAGCAGTTCTTC. Encoded protein: CATSRSRGSNNEQFF.

The chain is built from TRBV21-1 and TRBJ1-4; the DNA was not used to check the table's D call, TRBD1. TRBV21-1 is designated a pseudogene. The CDR3 has 11 amino acids. Here the CDR3 DNA reads TGTGCCGGACAGGGAGTTGAAAAACTGTTTTTT. This codes for CAGQGVEKLFF.

This sequence joins TRBV19 and TRBJ1-5, with unresolved D. CDR1 is LNHDA and CDR2 is SQIVND in the germline V gene (reference sequence). Trimming stripped 4 bases from V and 5 bases from J, with 18 bases between. The CDR3 has 16 residues. In DNA form, the CDR3 reads TGTGCCAGTAGTAGAAAAAGGGCTTCGACGGATCAGCCCCAGCATTTT. Amino acids: CASSRKRASTDQPQHF. Combining the CDR3 with reference TRBV19 and TRBJ1-5 gives the whole variable domain DGGITQSPKYLFRKEGQNVTLSCEQNLNHDAMYWYRQDPGQGLRLIYYSQIVNDFQKGDIAEGYSVSREKKESFPLTVTSAQKNPTAFYLCASSRKRASTDQPQHFGDGTRLSIL.

This clone was observed a handful of times. V usage is TRBV27 and J usage is TRBJ2-3; 9 positions match TRBD2. Germline V gene data show CDR1 as MNHEY and CDR2 as SMNVEV (reference sequence). The CDR3 contains 13 residues. The V segment lost 6 bases and the J segment 12 bases; nucleotides outside the gene matches: 10. As DNA, the CDR3 is TGTGCCAGCAGGCCCTGGCGGGAGGGCCTCCAGTATTTT. It is translated as CASRPWREGLQYF.